This T cell receptor (beta chain) was captured by sequencing in a study of early T cells in non-severe SARS-CoV-2 infection. Study summary: Bulk RNA from unsorted whole blood was sequenced; chains were unpaired.

Unique molecular identifiers were added to individual cDNA molecules. TCRdb reprocessed the 5' RACE reads with MiXCR, giving one entry per CDR3 protein. The table records roughly 34,000 distinct CDR3 sequences, about 6% of them present only once. Overall study results and limits: The study's VDJdb matching favored anti-spike CD8 responses and missed private and CD4 specificities.

Trimming shortened V by 7 bases and J by 5 bases, and 12 bases separated the two germline ends. The CDR3 has 14 residues. CDR1 is MDHEN and CDR2 is SYDVKM in the germline V gene. There are many counts of this clonotype. Its cognate antigen is unknown. This clonotype originated in an adult who was a healthcare worker with PCR-confirmed SARS-CoV-2 infection or an uninfected control (not recorded which). The sample consisted of whole blood. This chain uses TRBV28 with TRBJ1-6, with TRBD1 as a possible D gene (5 bases). CDR3 in amino acids: CASTLGGDNSPLHF. CDR3 DNA sequence: TGTGCCAGCACTTTGGGGGGGGATAATTCACCCCTCCACTTT. Supplemented by reference TRBV28 and TRBJ1-6, the full variable domain reads DVKVTQSSRYLVKRTGEKVFLECVQDMDHENMFWYRQDPGLGLRLIYFSYDVKMKEKGDIPEGYSVSREKKERFSLILESASTNQTSMYLCASTLGGDNSPLHFGNGTRLTVT.